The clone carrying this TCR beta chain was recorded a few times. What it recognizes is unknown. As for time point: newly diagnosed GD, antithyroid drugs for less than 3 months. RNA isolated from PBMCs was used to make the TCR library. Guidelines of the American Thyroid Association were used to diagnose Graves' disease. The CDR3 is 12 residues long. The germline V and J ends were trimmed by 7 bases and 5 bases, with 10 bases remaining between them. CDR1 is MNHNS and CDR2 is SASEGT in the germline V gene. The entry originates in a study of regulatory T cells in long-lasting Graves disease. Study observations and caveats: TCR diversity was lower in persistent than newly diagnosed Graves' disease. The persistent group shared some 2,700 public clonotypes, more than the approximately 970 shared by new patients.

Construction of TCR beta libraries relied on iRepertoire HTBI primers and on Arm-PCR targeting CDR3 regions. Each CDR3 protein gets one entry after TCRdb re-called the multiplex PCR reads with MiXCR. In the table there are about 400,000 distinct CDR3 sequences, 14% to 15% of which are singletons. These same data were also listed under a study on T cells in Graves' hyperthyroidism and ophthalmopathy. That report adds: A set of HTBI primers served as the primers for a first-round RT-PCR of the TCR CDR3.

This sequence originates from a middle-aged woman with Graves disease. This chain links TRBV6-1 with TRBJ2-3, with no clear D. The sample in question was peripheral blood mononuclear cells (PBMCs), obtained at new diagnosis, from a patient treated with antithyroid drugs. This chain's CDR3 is CASKAGGDTQYF. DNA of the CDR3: TGTGCCAGCAAAGCCGGCGGAGATACGCAGTATTTT.